Listed below are T cell receptor beta chains from one sample, sequenced in a study of CD8+ T cells in alopecia areata. Profiling relied on immunoSEQ multiplex PCR, and the TCRdb table lists in-frame clones only, not all of them. The sample lists roughly 150,000 clones, roughly 50% occurring once. Sequencing used CD4+ T cells sorted from blood. The receptors here all came from a human donor in good health. Each CDR3 is given with its conserved first and last residue. Fields, in order: D gene, V gene, clone size, J gene, CDR3 protein, CDR3 DNA. The D gene is left open where the match is weak. Size values are once, few and many counts, or a class for expanded clones, and some rows have none.

NA,TRBV7-9,few,TRBJ2-5,CASSLGAEATQYF,TGTGCCAGCAGCTTGGGAGCAGAAGCGACCCAGTACTTC
TRBD2,TRBV12-5,NA,TRBJ2-6,CASGWVGLAELSGANVLTF,TGTGCTAGTGGTTGGGTGGGACTAGCGGAGCTCTCTGGGGCCAACGTCCTGACTTTC
NA,TRBV5-4,NA,TRBJ1-1,CASSLDAGRAEAFF,TGTGCCAGCAGCTTGGATGCAGGGCGAGCTGAAGCTTTCTTT
TRBD2,TRBV10-2,NA,TRBJ2-7,CASSQGLAGPYEQYF,TGCGCCAGCAGTCAAGGACTAGCGGGACCCTACGAGCAGTACTTC
TRBD2,TRBV29-1,NA,TRBJ2-1,CSVDSRPGTRADEQFF,TGCAGCGTTGATAGTAGGCCCGGGACTAGGGCGGATGAGCAGTTCTTC
NA,TRBV13,once,TRBJ2-7,CASSSFVEDEQYF,TGTGCCAGCAGCTCCTTTGTGGAAGACGAGCAGTACTTC
NA,TRBV29-1,few,TRBJ2-3,CSVVFPQGNTDTQYF,TGCAGCGTTGTATTTCCCCAAGGCAACACAGATACGCAGTATTTT
NA,TRBV9,few,TRBJ1-1,CASSNGGKNTEAFF,TGTGCCAGCTCAAACGGGGGAAAGAACACTGAAGCTTTCTTT
NA,TRBV29-1,few,TRBJ1-4,CSARTNEKLFF,TGCAGCGCCCGGACGAATGAAAAACTGTTTTTT
NA,TRBV29-1,NA,TRBJ2-7,CSVADRYEQYF,TGCAGCGTTGCCGACAGATACGAGCAGTACTTC
NA,TRBV15,few,TRBJ2-1,CATSRVYDEQFF,TGTGCCACCAGCAGAGTTTACGATGAGCAGTTCTTC
TRBD1,TRBV5-6,NA,TRBJ2-3,CASSPQWTGATDTQYF,TGTGCCAGCAGCCCCCAATGGACAGGGGCCACAGATACGCAGTATTTT
TRBD1,TRBV29-1,few,TRBJ1-2,CSVDHTGGADGYTF,TGCAGCGTTGACCACACAGGGGGCGCGGATGGCTACACCTTC
NA,TRBV28,few,TRBJ2-2,CASSSGVGELFF,TGTGCCAGCAGTTCAGGAGTGGGGGAGCTGTTTTTT
TRBD1,TRBV29-1,NA,TRBJ2-7,CSVAWGQSYEQYF,TGCAGCGTTGCGTGGGGACAGTCCTACGAGCAGTACTTC
NA,TRBV29-1,NA,TRBJ2-6,CSALSSGANVLTF,TGCAGCGCGCTTAGCTCTGGGGCCAACGTCCTGACTTTC
NA,TRBV29-1,few,TRBJ2-5,CSVGFRQETQYF,TGCAGCGTTGGTTTTCGTCAAGAGACCCAGTACTTC
TRBD1,TRBV29-1,NA,TRBJ2-7,CSALRQGPSYEQYF,TGCAGCGCCTTGAGACAGGGCCCCTCCTACGAGCAGTACTTC
TRBD1,TRBV18,NA,TRBJ1-2,CASSPGQGVGGYTF,TGTGCCAGCTCCCCCGGACAGGGGGTAGGCGGCTACACCTTC
NA,TRBV5-6,NA,TRBJ2-3,CASSWAQGTDTQYF,TGTGCCAGCAGCTGGGCGCAGGGCACAGATACGCAGTATTTT
NA,TRBV29-1,few,TRBJ1-1,CSVEEAGWGTEAFF,TGCAGCGTTGAAGAGGCAGGGTGGGGGACTGAAGCTTTCTTT
NA,TRBV29-1,many,TRBJ2-2,CSVSNTGELFF,TGCAGCGTCTCGAACACCGGGGAGCTGTTTTTT
NA,TRBV10-3,few,TRBJ2-1,CANSANSYNEQFF,TGTGCCAACAGCGCAAACTCCTACAATGAGCAGTTCTTC
NA,TRBV4-3,NA,TRBJ2-3,CASNKAANTDTQYF,TGCGCCAGCAACAAAGCGGCCAACACAGATACGCAGTATTTT
NA,TRBV29-1,NA,TRBJ1-1,CSVVGGKYTEAFF,TGCAGCGTTGTGGGCGGGAAATACACTGAAGCTTTCTTT
NA,TRBV11-2,NA,TRBJ2-2,CASSRANTGELFF,TGTGCCAGCAGCCGCGCGAACACCGGGGAGCTGTTTTTT
TRBD2,TRBV18,NA,TRBJ2-5,CASSPRGSGETQYF,TGTGCCAGCTCACCACGCGGGAGTGGGGAGACCCAGTACTTC
NA,TRBV29-1,NA,TRBJ2-7,CSVERQSDRAYEQYF,TGCAGCGTTGAACGGCAATCGGATAGGGCGTACGAGCAGTACTTC